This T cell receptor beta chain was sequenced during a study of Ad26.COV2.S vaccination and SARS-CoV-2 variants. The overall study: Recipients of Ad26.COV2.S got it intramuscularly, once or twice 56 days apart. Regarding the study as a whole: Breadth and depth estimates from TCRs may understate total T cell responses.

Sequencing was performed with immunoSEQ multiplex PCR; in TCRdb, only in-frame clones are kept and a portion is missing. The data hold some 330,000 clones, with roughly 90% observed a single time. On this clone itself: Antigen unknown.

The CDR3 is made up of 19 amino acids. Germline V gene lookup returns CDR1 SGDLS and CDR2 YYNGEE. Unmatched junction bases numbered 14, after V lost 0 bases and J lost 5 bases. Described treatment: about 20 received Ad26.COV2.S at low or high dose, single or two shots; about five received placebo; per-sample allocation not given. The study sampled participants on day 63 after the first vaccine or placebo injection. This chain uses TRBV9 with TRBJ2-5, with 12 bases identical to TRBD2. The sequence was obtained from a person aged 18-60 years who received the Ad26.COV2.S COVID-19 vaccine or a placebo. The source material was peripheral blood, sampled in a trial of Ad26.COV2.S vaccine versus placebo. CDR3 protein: CASSVGSLAGGPARETQYF. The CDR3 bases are TGTGCCAGCAGCGTAGGCTCCCTAGCGGGAGGGCCAGCTCGGGAGACCCAGTACTTC.